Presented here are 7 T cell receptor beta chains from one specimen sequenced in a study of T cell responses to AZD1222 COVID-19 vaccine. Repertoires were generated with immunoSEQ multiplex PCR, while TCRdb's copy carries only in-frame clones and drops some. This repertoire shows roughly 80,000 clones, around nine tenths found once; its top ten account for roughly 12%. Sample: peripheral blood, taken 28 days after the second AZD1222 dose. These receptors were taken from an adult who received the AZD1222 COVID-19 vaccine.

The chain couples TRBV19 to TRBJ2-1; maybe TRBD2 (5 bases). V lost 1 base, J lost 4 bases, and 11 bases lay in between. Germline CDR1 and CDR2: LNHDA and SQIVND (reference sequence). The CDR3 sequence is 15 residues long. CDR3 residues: CASSIVFGVYNEQFF. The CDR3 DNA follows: TGTGCCAGTAGTATAGTATTCGGGGTATACAATGAGCAGTTCTTC.

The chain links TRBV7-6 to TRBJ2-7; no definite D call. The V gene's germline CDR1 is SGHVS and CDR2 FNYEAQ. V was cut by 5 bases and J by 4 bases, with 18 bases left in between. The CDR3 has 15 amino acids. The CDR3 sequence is CASSLYLTSPYEQYF. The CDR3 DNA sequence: TGTGCCAGCAGCCTTTACCTAACATCCCCATACGAGCAGTACTTC.

This CDR3 is CASSAEIPVSYEQYF. The CDR3 DNA is TGTGCCAGCAGCGCCGAGATACCCGTTTCCTACGAGCAGTACTTC. V is TRBV11-2 and J is TRBJ2-7; no clear D. CDR1 and CDR2 from the germline V gene are SGHAT and FQNNGV. The CDR3 contains 15 residues. V lost 5 bases, J lost 1 base, and 15 bases lay in between.

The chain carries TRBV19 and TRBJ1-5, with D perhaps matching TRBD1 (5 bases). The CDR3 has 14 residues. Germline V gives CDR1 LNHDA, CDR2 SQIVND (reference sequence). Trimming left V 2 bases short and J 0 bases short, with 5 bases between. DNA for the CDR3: TGTGCCAGTAGTATAAGGGGTAGCAATCAGCCCCAGCATTTT. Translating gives CASSIRGSNQPQHF.

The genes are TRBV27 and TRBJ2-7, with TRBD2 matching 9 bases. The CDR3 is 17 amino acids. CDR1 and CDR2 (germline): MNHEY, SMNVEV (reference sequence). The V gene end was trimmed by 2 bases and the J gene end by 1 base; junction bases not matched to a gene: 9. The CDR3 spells CASSLGGLAGVSYEQYF. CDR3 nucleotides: TGTGCCAGCAGTTTAGGGGGATTAGCGGGGGTTTCCTACGAGCAGTACTTC.

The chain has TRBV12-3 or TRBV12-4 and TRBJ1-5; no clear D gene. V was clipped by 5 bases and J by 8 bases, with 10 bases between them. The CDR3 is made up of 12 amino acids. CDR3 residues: CASSTAREPQHF. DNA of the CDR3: TGTGCCAGCAGTACCGCCCGGGAGCCCCAGCATTTT.

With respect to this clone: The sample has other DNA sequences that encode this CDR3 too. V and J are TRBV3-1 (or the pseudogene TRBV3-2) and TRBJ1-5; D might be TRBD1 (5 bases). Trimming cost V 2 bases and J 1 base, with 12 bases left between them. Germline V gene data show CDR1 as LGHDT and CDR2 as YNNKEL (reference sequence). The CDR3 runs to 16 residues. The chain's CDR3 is CASSQNGGQSNQPQHF. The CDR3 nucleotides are TGTGCCAGCAGCCAAAACGGGGGTCAGAGCAATCAGCCCCAGCATTTT.